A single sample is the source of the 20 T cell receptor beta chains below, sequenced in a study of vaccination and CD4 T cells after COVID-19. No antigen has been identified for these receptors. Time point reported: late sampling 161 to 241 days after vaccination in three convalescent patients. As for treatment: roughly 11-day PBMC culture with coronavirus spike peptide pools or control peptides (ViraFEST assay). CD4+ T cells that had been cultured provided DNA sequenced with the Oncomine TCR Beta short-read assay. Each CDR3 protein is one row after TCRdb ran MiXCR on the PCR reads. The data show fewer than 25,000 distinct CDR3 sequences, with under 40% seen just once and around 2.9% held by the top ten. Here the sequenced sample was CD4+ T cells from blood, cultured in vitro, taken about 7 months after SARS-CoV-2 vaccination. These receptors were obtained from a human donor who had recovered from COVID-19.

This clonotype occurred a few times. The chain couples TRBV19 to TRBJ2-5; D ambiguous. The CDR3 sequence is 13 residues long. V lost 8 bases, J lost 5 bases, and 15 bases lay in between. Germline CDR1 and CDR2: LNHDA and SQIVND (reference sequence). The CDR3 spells CASGHHQVETQYF. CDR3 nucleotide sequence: TGTGCCAGTGGGCACCACCAAGTGGAGACCCAGTACTTC. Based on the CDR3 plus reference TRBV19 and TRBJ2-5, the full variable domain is DGGITQSPKYLFRKEGQNVTLSCEQNLNHDAMYWYRQDPGQGLRLIYYSQIVNDFQKGDIAEGYSVSREKKESFPLTVTSAQKNPTAFYLCASGHHQVETQYFGPGTRLLVL.

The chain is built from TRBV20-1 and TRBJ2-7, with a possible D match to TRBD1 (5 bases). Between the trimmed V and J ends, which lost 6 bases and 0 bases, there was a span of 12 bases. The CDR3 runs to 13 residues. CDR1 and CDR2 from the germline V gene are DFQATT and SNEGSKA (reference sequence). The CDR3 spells CSADTGSSYEQYF. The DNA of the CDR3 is TGCAGTGCCGATACAGGAAGCTCCTACGAGCAGTACTTC.

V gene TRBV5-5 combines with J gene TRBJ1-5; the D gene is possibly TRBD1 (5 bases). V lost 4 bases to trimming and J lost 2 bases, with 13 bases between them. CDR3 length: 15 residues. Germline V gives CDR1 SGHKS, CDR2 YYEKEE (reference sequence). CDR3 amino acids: CASSPISGGNQPQHF. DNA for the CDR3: TGTGCCAGCAGCCCCATTTCGGGGGGCAATCAGCCCCAGCATTTT.

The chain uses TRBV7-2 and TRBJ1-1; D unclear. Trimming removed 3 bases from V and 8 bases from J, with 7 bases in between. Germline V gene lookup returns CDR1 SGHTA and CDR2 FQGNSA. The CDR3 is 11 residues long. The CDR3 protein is CASSFRKEAFF. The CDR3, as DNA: TGTGCCAGCAGCTTTCGGAAGGAAGCTTTCTTT.

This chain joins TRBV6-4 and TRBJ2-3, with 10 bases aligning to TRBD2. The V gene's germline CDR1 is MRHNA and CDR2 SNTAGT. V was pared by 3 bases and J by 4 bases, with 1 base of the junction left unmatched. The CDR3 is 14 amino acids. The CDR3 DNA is TGTGCCAGCAGTGAGCTAGCGGGAGCAGATACGCAGTATTTT. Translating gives CASSELAGADTQYF.

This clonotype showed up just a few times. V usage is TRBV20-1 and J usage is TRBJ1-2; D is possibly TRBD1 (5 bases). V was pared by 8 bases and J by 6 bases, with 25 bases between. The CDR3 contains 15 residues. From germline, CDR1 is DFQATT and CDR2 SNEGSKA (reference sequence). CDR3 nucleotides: TGCAGTTCAACGGTCGGGGACGCGAAGGCGGATGGCTACACCTTC. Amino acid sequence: CSSTVGDAKADGYTF.

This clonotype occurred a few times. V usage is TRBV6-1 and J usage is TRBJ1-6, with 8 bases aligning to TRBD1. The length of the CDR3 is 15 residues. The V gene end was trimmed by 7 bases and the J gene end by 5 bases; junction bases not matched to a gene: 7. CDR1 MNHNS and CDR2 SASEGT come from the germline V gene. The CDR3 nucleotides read TGTGCCAGCAAAACACCGGGACAGGATAATTCACCCCTCCACTTT. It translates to CASKTPGQDNSPLHF.

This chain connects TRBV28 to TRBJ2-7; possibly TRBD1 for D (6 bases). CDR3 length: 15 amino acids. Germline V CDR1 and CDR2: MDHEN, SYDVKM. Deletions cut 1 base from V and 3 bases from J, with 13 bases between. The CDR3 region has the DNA TGTGCCAGCAGTTTATCGGGGACACCTAACTACGAGCAGTACTTC. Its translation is CASSLSGTPNYEQYF. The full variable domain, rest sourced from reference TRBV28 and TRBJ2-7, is DVKVTQSSRYLVKRTGEKVFLECVQDMDHENMFWYRQDPGLGLRLIYFSYDVKMKEKGDIPEGYSVSREKKERFSLILESASTNQTSMYLCASSLSGTPNYEQYFGPGTRLTVT.

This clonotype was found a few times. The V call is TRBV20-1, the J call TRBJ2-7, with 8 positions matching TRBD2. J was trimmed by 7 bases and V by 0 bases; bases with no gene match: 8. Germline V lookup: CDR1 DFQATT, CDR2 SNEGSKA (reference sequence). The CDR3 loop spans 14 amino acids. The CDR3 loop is CSARDTAGVYEQYF. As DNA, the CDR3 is TGCAGTGCTAGAGATACAGCGGGAGTGTATGAGCAGTACTTC.

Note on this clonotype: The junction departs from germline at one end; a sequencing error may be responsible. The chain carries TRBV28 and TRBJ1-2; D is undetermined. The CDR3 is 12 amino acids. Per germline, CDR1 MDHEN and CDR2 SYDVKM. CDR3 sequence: CASSPRYYGHTF. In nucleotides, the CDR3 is TGTGCCAGCAGTCCTCGGTACTATGGCCACACCTTC.

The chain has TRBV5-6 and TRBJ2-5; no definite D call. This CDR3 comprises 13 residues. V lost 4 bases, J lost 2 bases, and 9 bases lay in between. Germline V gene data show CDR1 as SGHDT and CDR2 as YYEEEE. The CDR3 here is CASSARPQETQYF. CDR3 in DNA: TGTGCCAGCAGCGCCAGGCCACAAGAGACCCAGTACTTC.

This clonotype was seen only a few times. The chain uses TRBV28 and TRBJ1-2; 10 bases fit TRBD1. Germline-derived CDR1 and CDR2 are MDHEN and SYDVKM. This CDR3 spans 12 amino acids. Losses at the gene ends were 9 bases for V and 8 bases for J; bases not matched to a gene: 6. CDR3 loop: CASGTGAEGYTF. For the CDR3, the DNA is TGTGCCAGTGGGACAGGGGCCGAAGGCTACACCTTC.

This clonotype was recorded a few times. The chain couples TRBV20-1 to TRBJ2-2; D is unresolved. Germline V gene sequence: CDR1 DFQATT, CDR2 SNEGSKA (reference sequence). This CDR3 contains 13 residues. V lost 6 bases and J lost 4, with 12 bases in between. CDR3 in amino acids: CSASNLGTGELFF. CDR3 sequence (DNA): TGCAGTGCGTCGAACTTAGGCACCGGGGAGCTGTTTTTT.

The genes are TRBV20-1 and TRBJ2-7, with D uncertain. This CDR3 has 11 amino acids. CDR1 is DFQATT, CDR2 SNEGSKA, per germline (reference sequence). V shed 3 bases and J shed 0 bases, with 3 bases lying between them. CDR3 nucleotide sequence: TGCAGTGCTAGCAACTCCTACGAGCAGTACTTC. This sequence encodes CSASNSYEQYF.

CDR3 in DNA: TGCAGTGCCCTAAGACGTGGAGCGGGGAGCAATGAGCAGTTCTTC. The encoded protein is CSALRRGAGSNEQFF. The V and J genes are TRBV20-1 and TRBJ2-1; the match to TRBD2 covers 7 bases. Looked up from germline, CDR1 is DFQATT and CDR2 is SNEGSKA (reference sequence). With 6 bases clipped from V and 6 bases from J, the junction kept 14 bases outside the gene matches. This CDR3 is built from 15 residues.

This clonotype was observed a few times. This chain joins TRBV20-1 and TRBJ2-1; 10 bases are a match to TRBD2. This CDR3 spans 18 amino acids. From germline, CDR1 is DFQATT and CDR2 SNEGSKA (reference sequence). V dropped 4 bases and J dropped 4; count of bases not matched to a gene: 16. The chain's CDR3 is CSANDMGASGRPYNEQFF. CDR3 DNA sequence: TGCAGTGCTAACGACATGGGGGCTAGCGGGAGACCATACAATGAGCAGTTCTTC.

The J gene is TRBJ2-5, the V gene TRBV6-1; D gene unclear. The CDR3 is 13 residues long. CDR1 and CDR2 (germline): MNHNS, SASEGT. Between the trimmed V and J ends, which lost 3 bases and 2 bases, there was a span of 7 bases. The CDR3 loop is CASSENRQETQYF. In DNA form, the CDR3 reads TGTGCCAGCAGTGAGAACAGACAAGAGACCCAGTACTTC.

The CDR3 nucleotides are TGCAGTGCTAGCGGGAGGAGGACAGATACGCAGTATTTT. Translation: CSASGRRTDTQYF. The chain combines TRBV20-1 with TRBJ2-3, with 7 bases lining up with TRBD2. V trimming: 3 bases; J trimming: 3 bases; junction bases outside the gene matches: 3. CDR1 is DFQATT, CDR2 SNEGSKA, per germline (reference sequence). This CDR3 contains 13 residues.

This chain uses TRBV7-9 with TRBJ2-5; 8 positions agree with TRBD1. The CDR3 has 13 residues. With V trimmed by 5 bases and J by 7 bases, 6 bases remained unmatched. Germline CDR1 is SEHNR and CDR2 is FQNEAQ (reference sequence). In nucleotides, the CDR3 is TGTGCCAGCAGCATTGACAGGGGAGGGACCCAGTACTTC. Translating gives CASSIDRGGTQYF.

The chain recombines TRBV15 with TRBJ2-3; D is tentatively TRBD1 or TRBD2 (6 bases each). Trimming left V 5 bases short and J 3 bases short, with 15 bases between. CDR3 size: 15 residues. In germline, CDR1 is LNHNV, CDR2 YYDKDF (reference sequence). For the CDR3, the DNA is TGTGCCACCAGCGGTCCGGGGGCAGATACAGATACGCAGTATTTT. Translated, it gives CATSGPGADTDTQYF.